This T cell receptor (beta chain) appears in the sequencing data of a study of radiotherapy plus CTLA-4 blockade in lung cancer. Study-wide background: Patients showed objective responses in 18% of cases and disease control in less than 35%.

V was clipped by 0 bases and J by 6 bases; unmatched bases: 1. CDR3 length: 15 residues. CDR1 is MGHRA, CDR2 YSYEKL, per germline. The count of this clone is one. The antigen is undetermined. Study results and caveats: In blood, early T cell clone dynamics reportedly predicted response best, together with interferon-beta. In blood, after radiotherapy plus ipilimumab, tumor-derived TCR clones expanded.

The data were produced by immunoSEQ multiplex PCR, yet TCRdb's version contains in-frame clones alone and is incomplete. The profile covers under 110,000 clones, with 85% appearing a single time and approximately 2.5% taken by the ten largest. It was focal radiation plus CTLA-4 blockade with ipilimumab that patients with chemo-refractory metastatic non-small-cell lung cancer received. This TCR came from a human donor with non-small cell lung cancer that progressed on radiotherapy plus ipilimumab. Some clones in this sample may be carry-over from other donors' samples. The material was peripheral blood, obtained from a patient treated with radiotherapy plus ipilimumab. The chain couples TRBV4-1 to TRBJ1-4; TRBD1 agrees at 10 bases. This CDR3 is CASSQEGTGDEKLFF. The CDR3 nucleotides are TGCGCCAGCAGCCAAGAAGGGACAGGGGATGAAAAACTGTTTTTT.